The rows below give T cell receptor beta chains drawn from one sample of a study of shared clonotypes between healthy human individuals. TCRdb's table, derived via immunoSEQ multiplex PCR, lists solely in-frame clones and lacks some. This table has approximately 980,000 clones, approximately 80% appearing once. Source material: memory CD4+ T cells sorted from blood. Source of these receptors: a man aged 18 to 30 in good health. The CDR3 runs from the conserved cysteine through the conserved F or W. The D gene is left open where the match is weak. Not every row has a clone size; where given, it reads once, few, many or a size class.

j_gene,d_gene,v_gene,abundance,CDR3nt,CDR3aa
TRBJ2-1,TRBD2,TRBV4-2,NA,TGTGCCAGCAGCCAGGGGACTAGCTTGGGTGAGCAGCTCTTC,CASSQGTSLGEQLF
TRBJ1-1,NA,TRBV6-1,NA,TGTGCCAGCAGTGTCCGGGGGGGAGGGAACACTGAAGCTTTCTTT,CASSVRGGGNTEAFF
TRBJ2-3,NA,TRBV5-1,NA,TGCGCCAGCAGCTTGGGGGGAAACAAAGATACGCAGTATTTT,CASSLGGNKDTQYF
TRBJ2-6,TRBD1,TRBV5-4,NA,TGTGCCAGCAGCCTCGGGACAGGGGCTGGGGCCAACGTCCTGACTTTC,CASSLGTGAGANVLTF
TRBJ1-5,TRBD1,TRBV7-8,few,TGTGCCAGCAGCGGCGCAGGGGGGGCGGGCCAGCCCCAGCATTTT,CASSGAGGAGQPQHF
TRBJ2-7,NA,TRBV19,NA,TGTGCCAGTGTTGACAGACAGTCCTACGAGCAGTACTTC,CASVDRQSYEQYF
TRBJ2-4,NA,TRBV5-1,NA,TGCGCCAGCAGCTTGGAAGGACAGTTCACCGGGAACATTCAGTACTTC,CASSLEGQFTGNIQYF
TRBJ1-6,TRBD1,TRBV30,NA,TGTGCCTGGAGTGTGGGACAGATATATAATTCACCCCTCCACTTT,CAWSVGQIYNSPLHF
TRBJ1-2,NA,TRBV27,few,TGTGCCAGCAGTCGGAGACAGGACCACTATGGCTACACCTTC,CASSRRQDHYGYTF
TRBJ1-1,NA,TRBV7-2,NA,TGTGCCAGCAGCTTGGGCTGGGATTGGAACACTGAAGCTTTCTTT,CASSLGWDWNTEAFF
TRBJ2-1,TRBD2,TRBV28,NA,TGTGCCACCCGGCGGGGGGGTGCCATCCTAGGTGAGCAGTTCTTC,CATRRGGAILGEQFF
TRBJ2-7,TRBD2,TRBV2,NA,TGTGCCACCCGGGAGGCTAGCGATCACGAGCAGTACTTC,CATREASDHEQYF
TRBJ1-3,NA,TRBV7-3,few,TGTGCCAGCAGCGTACAGGGTATAAACTCTGGAAACACCATATATTTT,CASSVQGINSGNTIYF
TRBJ2-3,NA,TRBV29-1,NA,TGCAGCGTTGAGGCGTTAACAGATACGCAGTATTTT,CSVEALTDTQYF
TRBJ1-1,NA,TRBV11-2,NA,TGTGCCAGCAGATCAACAGGGAACACTGAAGCTTTCTTT,CASRSTGNTEAFF
TRBJ2-6,NA,TRBV5-5,NA,TGTGCCAGCAGCTTCCTTGGGACTGGGGCCAACGTCCTGACTTTC,CASSFLGTGANVLTF
TRBJ2-1,NA,TRBV7-9,NA,TGTGCCATCCCTTTCTCCGGGGGCGGGAGTCGATCTGAGCAGTTCTTC,CAIPFSGGGSRSEQFF
TRBJ2-3,NA,TRBV11-2,NA,TGTGCCAGCAGCTTAGGTTCCGGAGATACGCAGTATTTT,CASSLGSGDTQYF
TRBJ1-4,NA,TRBV5-1,NA,TGCGCCAGCAGCTTGGCCAGGGTAGGACCTAATGAAAAACTGTTTTTT,CASSLARVGPNEKLFF
TRBJ2-1,NA,TRBV11-2,once,TGTGCCAGCAGCCCCTTCTCTAATGAGCAGTTCTTC,CASSPFSNEQFF
TRBJ2-7,NA,TRBV27,few,TGTGCCAGCAGCCCTAGGAGCGGTTGGGGCGGGCAGTACTTC,CASSPRSGWGGQYF
TRBJ1-2,NA,TRBV6-5,few,TGTGCCAGCAGTTACCAGGCCTACTATGGCTACACCTTC,CASSYQAYYGYTF
TRBJ2-2,TRBD2,TRBV9,few,TGTGCCAGCAGGACTAGCGGACTCACCGGGGAGCTGTTTTTT,CASRTSGLTGELFF
TRBJ1-1,NA,TRBV6-5,NA,TGTGCCAGCAGGAGGCGGGGTATCTACAACACTGAAGCTTTCTTT,CASRRRGIYNTEAFF
TRBJ1-2,NA,TRBV4-2,NA,TGTGCCAGCAGCCAAGATCTTAGCTATGGCTACACCTTC,CASSQDLSYGYTF
TRBJ2-2,TRBD1,TRBV9,once,TGTGCCAGCAGCGTACCGGGACAGGGGTACACCGGGGAGCTGTTTTTT,CASSVPGQGYTGELFF
TRBJ2-4,NA,TRBV5-6,NA,TGTGCCAGCAGCTTGGTTAGTACAGCCAAAAACATTCAGTACTTC,CASSLVSTAKNIQYF
TRBJ2-7,TRBD2,TRBV28,NA,TGTGCCACCCTACCGACTAGCGGGGGTCACGACGAGCAGTACTTC,CATLPTSGGHDEQYF
TRBJ1-6,NA,TRBV30,NA,TGTGCCTGGAGTGTACTAAGGACTGGGAATTCACCCCTCCACTTT,CAWSVLRTGNSPLHF
TRBJ1-5,NA,TRBV27,few,TGTGCCAGCAGTTTACGGGGGACCTATGGCAATCAGCCCCAGCATTTT,CASSLRGTYGNQPQHF
TRBJ1-4,TRBD1,TRBV11-2,NA,TGTGCCAGCAGCTCAGGGCAGGGGGCTGGTCGGGAAAAACTGTTTTTT,CASSSGQGAGREKLFF
TRBJ2-1,NA,TRBV27,once,TGTGCCAGCAGAGTCTTGGGGGGCGCCTACAATGAGCAGTTCTTC,CASRVLGGAYNEQFF
TRBJ2-2,TRBD2,TRBV10-3,few,TGTGCCATCAGTGATAGGGCAGCGGGAGCAAACACCGGGGAGCTGTTTTTT,CAISDRAAGANTGELFF
TRBJ2-6,TRBD2,TRBV5-1,NA,TGCGCCAGCAGCTTGGGTCTAGCGGGAGGCTCTGGGGCCAACGTCCTGACTTTC,CASSLGLAGGSGANVLTF
TRBJ2-1,TRBD1,TRBV10-1,NA,TGCGCCAGCAGTGAGTTTCAGGGGGCGGGCAATGAGCAGTTCTTC,CASSEFQGAGNEQFF
TRBJ1-1,TRBD1,TRBV5-1,NA,TGCGCCAGCAGCTTGGACAGGGGGAGGACTGAAGCTTTCTTT,CASSLDRGRTEAFF
TRBJ2-7,TRBD2,TRBV19,NA,TGTGCCAGTAGCCACCCCCCTAGCGGGATCTACGAGCAGTACTTC,CASSHPPSGIYEQYF
TRBJ2-7,TRBD1,TRBV9,NA,TGTGCCAGCAGCGTAGGGGACAGGGGGCAATACGAGCAGTACTTC,CASSVGDRGQYEQYF
TRBJ2-1,NA,TRBV11-3,NA,TGTGCCAGCAGCTTAGGAAGTAACCCCCATGAGCAGTTCTTC,CASSLGSNPHEQFF
TRBJ2-1,TRBD2,TRBV4-1,once,TGCGCCAGCAGCCAACTGGGACTAGCCCCGAAGGGCGAGCAGTTCTTC,CASSQLGLAPKGEQFF
TRBJ2-7,NA,TRBV29-1,NA,TGCAGCGTTGGGGAGAGCCCGAGTGGCGAGCAGTACTTC,CSVGESPSGEQYF